Below, one T cell receptor (beta chain) is given with its context. Sample-barcoded 5' priming and a J-beta primer mix drove a second PCR of roughly 6 to 12 cycles. In TCRdb, the 5' RACE reads were re-called with MiXCR into one record per CDR3 protein. This table holds approximately 880,000 distinct CDR3 sequences, about 48% found once. This specimen comes from a study of blood T cells in healthy people across ages. J lost 3 bases, V lost 5 bases, and 8 bases had no gene match. This CDR3 region has 14 residues. Germline V CDR1 and CDR2: DFQATT, SNEGSKA (reference sequence). The sequenced sample was blood. This receptor was identified in a young man in good health. The chain links TRBV20-1 to TRBJ2-7; 9 nucleotides match TRBD2. DNA of the CDR3: TGCAGTGCTCTCCGCCGGACTAGCGACTACGAGCAGTACTTC. As protein: CSALRRTSDYEQYF.